The rows below give T cell receptor beta chains drawn from one sample of a study of T-cell reconstitution after alpha-beta-depleted transplantation in children. MiXCR, run by TCRdb on the PCR reads, gives a single entry per CDR3 protein. The sample contains about 580,000 distinct CDR3 sequences, about 23% of which appear only once. The sample was PBMCs, mostly from graft donor cells, taken 360 days after TCRalphabeta/CD19-depleted stem cell transplant. Receptors originate from a boy in the first two years of life who had a stem cell transplant for acute myeloid leukemia, so the T cells may come from the graft donor. Both conserved end residues are part of each CDR3. A D gene is named only where the DNA matches it firmly. The listing skips clone size in some rows; elsewhere it reads once, few, many or a size class.

TRBJ1-4	once	-	TRBV25-1	CASSEWPETDEKLFF	TGTGCCAGCAGTGAATGGCCCGAGACAGACGAAAAACTGTTTTTT
TRBJ1-1	once	-	TRBV6-1	CASSRTGANTEAFF	TGTGCCAGCAGTAGGACCGGGGCTAACACTGAAGCTTTCTTT
TRBJ2-3	many	-	TRBV15	CATSREGRADRSPDTQYF	TGTGCCACCAGCAGAGAGGGTCGCGCCGACAGATCGCCAGATACGCAGTATTTT
TRBJ2-3	many	TRBD2	TRBV10-3	CAISRTSGPTDTQYF	TGTGCCATCAGTCGTACTAGCGGGCCCACAGATACGCAGTATTTT
TRBJ2-3	once	-	TRBV4-1	CASSQDVSQGTYYTDTQYF	TGCGCCAGCAGCCAAGATGTTTCCCAGGGAACGTATTACACAGATACGCAGTATTTT
TRBJ2-1	many	-	TRBV12-3/TRBV12-4	CASSFAQYNEQFF	TGTGCCAGCAGTTTTGCCCAGTACAATGAGCAGTTCTTC
TRBJ1-2	few	-	TRBV29-1	CSVSNRAANYGYTF	TGCAGCGTTTCAAACAGGGCTGCTAACTATGGCTACACCTTC
TRBJ2-1	-	TRBD2	TRBV7-2	CASSLRAGGINEQFF	TGTGCCAGCAGCTTAAGAGCGGGGGGAATCAATGAGCAGTTCTTC
TRBJ1-1	-	-	TRBV14	CASRLRNTNTEAFF	TGTGCCAGCAGGCTCCGGAACACGAACACTGAAGCTTTCTTT
TRBJ1-5	-	-	TRBV6-5	CASSSLQGEDQPQHF	TGTGCCAGCAGTTCCCTACAGGGTGAAGATCAGCCCCAGCATTTT
TRBJ2-5	-	TRBD1	TRBV4-3	CASSPDRGWGETQYF	TGCGCCAGCAGCCCGGACAGGGGGTGGGGTGAGACCCAGTACTTC
TRBJ2-7	-	-	TRBV12-3/TRBV12-4	CASSPIGASYEQYF	TGTGCCAGCAGCCCCATAGGAGCTTCCTACGAGCAGTACTTC
TRBJ1-5	-	-	TRBV11-2	CASSPIKTNSNQPQHF	TGTGCCAGCAGCCCTATAAAGACAAATAGCAATCAGCCCCAGCATTTT
TRBJ2-3	many	TRBD2	TRBV4-1	CASSQEASGDTQYF	TGCGCCAGCAGCCAAGAGGCTAGCGGTGATACGCAGTATTTT
TRBJ1-6	many	-	TRBV7-9	CASSAPRNSPLHF	TGTGCCAGCAGCGCGCCTCGGAATTCACCCCTCCACTTT
TRBJ2-7	many	TRBD1	TRBV7-9	CASSPRTGGMYEQYF	TGTGCCAGCAGCCCCCGGACAGGGGGTATGTACGAGCAGTACTTC
TRBJ2-7	few	-	TRBV12-3/TRBV12-4	CASRRRGREYEQYF	TGTGCCAGCAGAAGAAGGGGCAGGGAGTACGAGCAGTACTTC
TRBJ2-1	few	TRBD1	TRBV28	CASRHIGQGIDNEQFF	TGTGCCAGCAGGCATATCGGACAGGGAATTGACAATGAGCAGTTCTTC
TRBJ2-2	many	-	TRBV7-8	CASSPSMGGYVGELFF	TGTGCCAGCAGCCCGAGCATGGGGGGCTATGTCGGGGAGCTGTTTTTT
TRBJ1-4	few	-	TRBV12-3/TRBV12-4	CASSWAGYEKLFF	TGTGCCAGCAGTTGGGCAGGGTATGAAAAACTGTTTTTT
TRBJ1-1	many	-	TRBV15	CATSRDRGTTEAFF	TGTGCCACCAGCAGAGATCGAGGTACCACTGAAGCTTTCTTT
TRBJ2-7	few	-	TRBV20-1	CSARDPQGIYEQYF	TGCAGTGCTAGAGACCCTCAGGGTATCTACGAGCAGTACTTC
TRBJ2-1	few	TRBD1	TRBV10-3	CAISESGGTGINEQFF	TGTGCCATCAGTGAGTCGGGTGGGACAGGGATCAATGAGCAGTTCTTC
TRBJ2-1	-	-	TRBV2	CAFWYRAPWNNEQFF	TGTGCCTTCTGGTACAGGGCCCCTTGGAACAATGAGCAGTTCTTC
TRBJ1-1	-	-	TRBV12-3/TRBV12-4	CASRVAYTEAFF	TGTGCCAGCAGGGTAGCGTACACTGAAGCTTTCTTT
TRBJ2-1	many	TRBD2	TRBV20-1	CSARSGGSSSYNEQFF	TGCAGTGCTAGAAGCGGGGGGTCTAGCTCCTACAATGAGCAGTTCTTC
TRBJ2-5	few	-	TRBV20-1	CSAPGQWGWETQYF	TGCAGTGCCCCGGGGCAGTGGGGGTGGGAGACCCAGTACTTC
TRBJ2-1	-	-	TRBV5-1	CASSLRNPQGNEQFF	TGCGCCAGCAGCTTGAGAAATCCCCAAGGCAATGAGCAGTTCTTC
TRBJ2-2	-	-	TRBV20-1	CSASASRGDPKNTGELFF	TGCAGTGCTAGCGCTTCCCGAGGGGACCCTAAGAACACCGGGGAGCTGTTTTTT
TRBJ2-1	many	-	TRBV12-3/TRBV12-4	CASSDRRGPYNEQFF	TGTGCCAGCAGTGATCGGAGGGGGCCTTACAATGAGCAGTTCTTC
TRBJ1-1	-	TRBD1	TRBV6-1	CASAYRGHEAFF	TGTGCCAGCGCCTACAGGGGCCATGAAGCTTTCTTT
TRBJ1-1	many	-	TRBV6-5	CASSREVLAEAFF	TGTGCCAGCAGTAGGGAGGTGTTGGCCGAAGCTTTCTTT
TRBJ1-2	few	-	TRBV28	CASSLVPGRNYGYTF	TGTGCCAGCAGTTTAGTTCCAGGAAGAAACTATGGCTACACCTTC
TRBJ2-3	-	TRBD1	TRBV5-5	CASSSNRDRVIYTQYF	TGTGCCAGCAGCTCAAACCGGGACAGGGTTATATATACGCAGTATTTT
TRBJ2-3	-	TRBD2	TRBV5-1	CASSLLRGGMTSTDTQYF	TGCGCCAGCAGCTTGCTCCGGGGAGGGATGACTAGCACAGATACGCAGTATTTT
TRBJ2-1	many	-	TRBV19	CASLGHNNEQFF	TGTGCCAGCCTCGGGCACAACAATGAGCAGTTCTTC
TRBJ2-7	-	TRBD1	TRBV9	CASSPIPGQPLSENYEQYF	TGTGCCAGCAGCCCTATTCCGGGACAGCCTCTCAGTGAGAACTACGAGCAGTACTTC
TRBJ1-2	few	TRBD1	TRBV20-1	CSARDRDSAWGYTF	TGCAGTGCTAGAGATCGGGACAGCGCTTGGGGCTACACCTTC
TRBJ2-1	-	-	TRBV7-2	CASRGVTGASYNEQFF	TGTGCCAGCAGGGGGGTTACGGGGGCTTCCTACAATGAGCAGTTCTTC
TRBJ2-1	-	-	TRBV7-2	CASSPGKVGEQFF	TGTGCCAGCAGCCCCGGAAAAGTGGGTGAGCAGTTCTTC
TRBJ2-3	few	-	TRBV24-1	CATSVKGTDTQYF	TGTGCCACCAGTGTAAAGGGGACAGATACGCAGTATTTT
TRBJ1-2	many	-	TRBV30	CAWRRGYGYTF	TGTGCCTGGAGACGAGGGTATGGCTACACCTTC
TRBJ2-5	-	TRBD1	TRBV5-6	CASSLGTGRGMVQETQYF	TGTGCCAGCAGCTTGGGGACAGGAAGAGGAATGGTTCAAGAGACCCAGTACTTC
TRBJ2-5	few	TRBD2	TRBV19	CASSMRRGEVETQYF	TGTGCCAGTAGTATGAGGCGGGGGGAGGTAGAGACCCAGTACTTC
TRBJ2-1	many	-	TRBV4-1	CASSPGWMGEQFF	TGCGCCAGCAGCCCAGGCTGGATGGGTGAGCAGTTCTTC
TRBJ2-3	many	-	TRBV7-9	CASSFRGRGGTDTQYF	TGTGCCAGCAGCTTCAGGGGACGCGGGGGAACAGATACGCAGTATTTT
TRBJ2-5	-	TRBD1	TRBV30	CAWNRGRETQYF	TGTGCCTGGAATAGGGGGCGAGAGACCCAGTACTTC
TRBJ2-1	few	TRBD2	TRBV7-2	CASSLSGSGGAGEQFF	TGTGCCAGCAGCTTATCGGGTAGCGGGGGGGCGGGTGAGCAGTTCTTC
TRBJ1-5	-	-	TRBV5-1	CASSRQDNQPQHF	TGCGCCAGCAGCCGACAGGACAATCAGCCCCAGCATTTT
TRBJ1-4	-	TRBD1	TRBV15	CATTGQGWEKLFF	TGTGCCACAACCGGACAGGGTTGGGAAAAACTGTTTTTT
TRBJ1-6	few	-	TRBV7-2	CASSLVQQGSPLHF	TGTGCCAGCAGCTTAGTACAGCAGGGGTCACCCCTCCACTTT
TRBJ1-1	many	-	TRBV9	CASSVAGVLNTEAFF	TGTGCCAGCAGCGTAGCCGGGGTCCTGAACACTGAAGCTTTCTTT
TRBJ2-1	-	-	TRBV5-6	CASSLGQLEQFF	TGTGCCAGCAGCTTGGGACAGCTTGAGCAGTTCTTC
TRBJ1-1	-	TRBD1	TRBV29-1	CSVSGTGGDTEAFF	TGCAGCGTCTCCGGGACAGGGGGAGACACTGAAGCTTTCTTT